Listed below are T cell receptor beta chains from one sample, sequenced in a study of blood T cells in healthy people across ages. From the 5' RACE reads, TCRdb called clonotypes with MiXCR, one entry per CDR3 protein. The sample yields hundreds of thousands of distinct CDR3 sequences, 20% to 30% seen once. This sample was shared with a second study, whose subject was T cells of mothers and their children.

The sample comprised blood. The receptor set was obtained from a boy younger than 18 in good health. Both conserved end residues are part of each CDR3. A D gene is named only where the DNA matches it firmly. Rows may omit the clone size; those that give it use once, few, many or a size class.

J gene: TRBJ2-7
clone size: -
V gene: TRBV29-1
D gene: TRBD2
CDR3 DNA: TGCAGCGTTGGCCCCCCGGGGGGTTTGTCCTACGAGCAGTACTTC
CDR3 protein: CSVGPPGGLSYEQYF

J gene: TRBJ2-5
clone size: -
V gene: TRBV4-1
D gene: -
CDR3 DNA: TGCGCCAGCAGCCAAGACAGCAGGGGAGAGACCCAGTACTTC
CDR3 protein: CASSQDSRGETQYF

J gene: TRBJ1-2
clone size: -
V gene: TRBV6-5
D gene: TRBD1
CDR3 DNA: TGTGCCAGCAGCCTCCCCGGGACAGCGGGCCCCTATGGCTACACCTTC
CDR3 protein: CASSLPGTAGPYGYTF

J gene: TRBJ2-3
clone size: few
V gene: TRBV2
D gene: TRBD2
CDR3 DNA: TGTGCCAGCAGGACACTAGCGTTTAGGACAGATACGCAGTATTTT
CDR3 protein: CASRTLAFRTDTQYF

J gene: TRBJ1-1
clone size: -
V gene: TRBV10-3
D gene: -
CDR3 DNA: TGTGCCATCAGAGACAACACTGAAGCTTTCTTT
CDR3 protein: CAIRDNTEAFF

J gene: TRBJ2-3
clone size: few
V gene: TRBV6-1
D gene: TRBD1
CDR3 DNA: TGTGCCAGCAGTGAATTTGCAGGGGGAGATACGCAGTATTTT
CDR3 protein: CASSEFAGGDTQYF

J gene: TRBJ2-7
clone size: -
V gene: TRBV6-1
D gene: -
CDR3 DNA: TGTGCCAGCAGTGTCAGAGAAATCTACGAGCAGTACTTC
CDR3 protein: CASSVREIYEQYF

J gene: TRBJ2-1
clone size: few
V gene: TRBV29-1
D gene: TRBD2
CDR3 DNA: TGCAGCGTGGTTACCGGGACTAGCGGCGACAATGAGCAGTTCTTC
CDR3 protein: CSVVTGTSGDNEQFF

J gene: TRBJ1-4
clone size: once
V gene: TRBV7-9
D gene: TRBD1
CDR3 DNA: TGTGCCAGCAGCCGGACAGGGGTCGAGGAAAAACTGTTTTTT
CDR3 protein: CASSRTGVEEKLFF

J gene: TRBJ2-3
clone size: few
V gene: TRBV4-2
D gene: TRBD2
CDR3 DNA: TGTGCCAGCAGCCAAGACGGGAGGGCCGAAGATACGCAGTATTTT
CDR3 protein: CASSQDGRAEDTQYF

J gene: TRBJ2-5
clone size: -
V gene: TRBV5-1
D gene: -
CDR3 DNA: TGCGCCAGCAGCTCCTCTAGCTTAGAGACCCAGTACTTC
CDR3 protein: CASSSSSLETQYF

J gene: TRBJ1-4
clone size: -
V gene: TRBV7-2
D gene: TRBD1
CDR3 DNA: TGTGCCAGCAGCACCACAGGGGGGGCCAATGAAAAACTGTTTTTT
CDR3 protein: CASSTTGGANEKLFF

J gene: TRBJ2-6
clone size: few
V gene: TRBV6-2/TRBV6-3
D gene: -
CDR3 DNA: TGTGCCAGCAGTTACATTCCAGCGTCTGGGGCCAACGTCCTGACTTTC
CDR3 protein: CASSYIPASGANVLTF

J gene: TRBJ1-1
clone size: -
V gene: TRBV12-3/TRBV12-4
D gene: -
CDR3 DNA: TGTGCCAGCAGTTTGACAGATGAAGCTTTCTTT
CDR3 protein: CASSLTDEAFF

J gene: TRBJ1-4
clone size: -
V gene: TRBV18
D gene: -
CDR3 DNA: TGTGCCAGCTCACCTCGGGATATTAATGAAAAACTGTTTTTT
CDR3 protein: CASSPRDINEKLFF

J gene: TRBJ1-6
clone size: -
V gene: TRBV28
D gene: -
CDR3 DNA: TGTGCCAGCAGTTTCCCGGGAGTAGGTTCACCCCTCCACTTT
CDR3 protein: CASSFPGVGSPLHF

J gene: TRBJ2-1
clone size: few
V gene: TRBV20-1
D gene: TRBD2
CDR3 DNA: TGCAGTGCTAGGGTAGCGGGGGGGTTTATTAAGAGCTCCTACAATGAGCAGCTCTTC
CDR3 protein: CSARVAGGFIKSSYNEQLF

J gene: TRBJ1-4
clone size: -
V gene: TRBV4-1
D gene: -
CDR3 DNA: TGCGCCAGCAGCCGGGAAGGGGAAAAACTGTTTTTT
CDR3 protein: CASSREGEKLFF

J gene: TRBJ2-5
clone size: -
V gene: TRBV5-8
D gene: -
CDR3 DNA: TGTGCCAGCACCAAATCCTTACAAGAGACCCAGTACTTC
CDR3 protein: CASTKSLQETQYF

J gene: TRBJ1-6
clone size: -
V gene: TRBV9
D gene: -
CDR3 DNA: TGTGCCAGCAGCGTAGTTGCAGAGACAAATTCACCCCTCCACTTT
CDR3 protein: CASSVVAETNSPLHF

J gene: TRBJ2-7
clone size: once
V gene: TRBV5-1
D gene: TRBD1
CDR3 DNA: TGCGCCAGCAGCTTGATTTGGGGACAGGGCTACGAGCAGTACTTC
CDR3 protein: CASSLIWGQGYEQYF

J gene: TRBJ2-5
clone size: -
V gene: TRBV5-1
D gene: -
CDR3 DNA: TGCGCCAGCAGCTTGGCCAGACCCCAAGAGACCCAGTACTTC
CDR3 protein: CASSLARPQETQYF

J gene: TRBJ1-5
clone size: once
V gene: TRBV20-1
D gene: -
CDR3 DNA: TGCAGTGCTAGTGCCGGGAGGCTAGGTCAGCCCCAGCATTTT
CDR3 protein: CSASAGRLGQPQHF

J gene: TRBJ2-1
clone size: -
V gene: TRBV7-9
D gene: TRBD1
CDR3 DNA: TGTGCCAGCAGCTCAACTGGACAGGGGATCATCAATGAGCAGTTCTTC
CDR3 protein: CASSSTGQGIINEQFF

J gene: TRBJ1-1
clone size: -
V gene: TRBV29-1
D gene: -
CDR3 DNA: TGCAGCGCTGTAAGAACAGGGAACACTGAAGCTTTCTTT
CDR3 protein: CSAVRTGNTEAFF

J gene: TRBJ2-1
clone size: few
V gene: TRBV20-1
D gene: TRBD2
CDR3 DNA: TGCAGTGCGGGGGGGGTCGATGAGCAGTTCTTC
CDR3 protein: CSAGGVDEQFF

J gene: TRBJ2-3
clone size: few
V gene: TRBV7-9
D gene: -
CDR3 DNA: TGTGCCAGCAGCACGGGGACCGACACAGATACGCAGTATTTT
CDR3 protein: CASSTGTDTDTQYF

J gene: TRBJ2-1
clone size: few
V gene: TRBV4-1
D gene: -
CDR3 DNA: TGCGCCAGCAGCCTAACAGCGTACTCTGAGCAGTTCTTC
CDR3 protein: CASSLTAYSEQFF

J gene: TRBJ2-1
clone size: few
V gene: TRBV28
D gene: TRBD2
CDR3 DNA: TGTGCCAGCATGGTCCTAGCGGGAGGAGGTGAGCAGTTCTTC
CDR3 protein: CASMVLAGGGEQFF

J gene: TRBJ2-7
clone size: -
V gene: TRBV29-1
D gene: TRBD1
CDR3 DNA: TGCAGCGTAACGGGACAGGGATACGAGCAGTACTTC
CDR3 protein: CSVTGQGYEQYF

J gene: TRBJ1-1
clone size: -
V gene: TRBV10-3
D gene: TRBD1
CDR3 DNA: TGTGCCATCAGAAGAGCGACAGGGTCGGGGACTGAAGCTTTCTTT
CDR3 protein: CAIRRATGSGTEAFF

J gene: TRBJ2-7
clone size: -
V gene: TRBV11-2
D gene: -
CDR3 DNA: TGTGCCAGCAGCTTAGAGAGGTGGTACGAGCAGTACTTC
CDR3 protein: CASSLERWYEQYF

J gene: TRBJ2-1
clone size: -
V gene: TRBV5-8
D gene: TRBD1
CDR3 DNA: TGTGCCAGCAGCTTAGTGCGCCGGACAGGGGGACATGGTGAGCAGTTCTTC
CDR3 protein: CASSLVRRTGGHGEQFF

J gene: TRBJ2-5
clone size: -
V gene: TRBV2
D gene: TRBD1
CDR3 DNA: TGTGCCAGCAGTGAAAGGACAGGTGGGGAGAAGACCCAGTACTTC
CDR3 protein: CASSERTGGEKTQYF

J gene: TRBJ2-7
clone size: -
V gene: TRBV6-1
D gene: -
CDR3 DNA: TGTGCCAGTTCGGACAGATACGAGCAGTACTTC
CDR3 protein: CASSDRYEQYF

J gene: TRBJ2-3
clone size: -
V gene: TRBV2
D gene: -
CDR3 DNA: TGTGCCAGCAGCCGAGACTCCTTCCCAGATACGCAGTATTTT
CDR3 protein: CASSRDSFPDTQYF

J gene: TRBJ2-3
clone size: few
V gene: TRBV29-1
D gene: TRBD2
CDR3 DNA: TGCAGCGTTGAATCACGGGAGGGTACAGATACGCAGTATTTT
CDR3 protein: CSVESREGTDTQYF

J gene: TRBJ2-1
clone size: -
V gene: TRBV20-1
D gene: TRBD2
CDR3 DNA: TGCAGTGCTAAAAGACTAGCGTACTACAATGAGCAGTTCTTC
CDR3 protein: CSAKRLAYYNEQFF

J gene: TRBJ2-1
clone size: -
V gene: TRBV20-1
D gene: TRBD2
CDR3 DNA: TGCAGTACGAGCGGGGGGGCCTACAATGAGCAGTTCTTC
CDR3 protein: CSTSGGAYNEQFF

J gene: TRBJ1-1
clone size: -
V gene: TRBV5-1
D gene: -
CDR3 DNA: TGCGCCAGCAGCGTGGACAGTCTGAACACTGAAGCTTTCTTT
CDR3 protein: CASSVDSLNTEAFF

J gene: TRBJ2-1
clone size: -
V gene: TRBV2
D gene: TRBD1
CDR3 DNA: TGTGCCAGCAGTGGGACAGGTCGGCTCTGGTTCTTC
CDR3 protein: CASSGTGRLWFF

J gene: TRBJ2-7
clone size: -
V gene: TRBV7-6
D gene: TRBD1
CDR3 DNA: TGTGCCAGCAGCTTAGGGACAGGGAGATCCTACGAGCAGTACTTC
CDR3 protein: CASSLGTGRSYEQYF

J gene: TRBJ1-4
clone size: -
V gene: TRBV12-3/TRBV12-4
D gene: TRBD1
CDR3 DNA: TGTGCCAGCACCCCGGGTCGGACAGGGGCAGGGGAAAAACTGTTTTTT
CDR3 protein: CASTPGRTGAGEKLFF

J gene: TRBJ2-3
clone size: few
V gene: TRBV4-1
D gene: TRBD2
CDR3 DNA: TGCGCCAGCAACTTCGGTCGGGAGGTCCATACAGATACGCAGTATTTT
CDR3 protein: CASNFGREVHTDTQYF

J gene: TRBJ2-1
clone size: -
V gene: TRBV6-2/TRBV6-3
D gene: TRBD2
CDR3 DNA: TGTGCCAGCAGTGCCCAAGGTCGGACTAGCGGATACAATGAGCAGTTCTTC
CDR3 protein: CASSAQGRTSGYNEQFF

J gene: TRBJ2-1
clone size: -
V gene: TRBV7-2
D gene: -
CDR3 DNA: TGTGCCGGAGGGGGGGACTACAATGAGCAGTTCTTC
CDR3 protein: CAGGGDYNEQFF

J gene: TRBJ1-2
clone size: few
V gene: TRBV12-3/TRBV12-4
D gene: -
CDR3 DNA: TGTGCCAGCAGCGGAGGTCCGGTCGGTGGCTACACCTTC
CDR3 protein: CASSGGPVGGYTF

J gene: TRBJ1-2
clone size: -
V gene: TRBV20-1
D gene: TRBD1
CDR3 DNA: TGCAGTGCTAGAGCGCCTACTTCGTACAGGGGTGAAGGCTACACCTTC
CDR3 protein: CSARAPTSYRGEGYTF

J gene: TRBJ2-1
clone size: -
V gene: TRBV14
D gene: TRBD2
CDR3 DNA: TGTGCCAGCAGCCAAGGCGCGGGAGTATCTTACTATGAGCAGTTCTTC
CDR3 protein: CASSQGAGVSYYEQFF

J gene: TRBJ2-4
clone size: few
V gene: TRBV28
D gene: -
CDR3 DNA: TGTGCCAGCCGTAAAGCCAAAAACATTCAGTACTTC
CDR3 protein: CASRKAKNIQYF